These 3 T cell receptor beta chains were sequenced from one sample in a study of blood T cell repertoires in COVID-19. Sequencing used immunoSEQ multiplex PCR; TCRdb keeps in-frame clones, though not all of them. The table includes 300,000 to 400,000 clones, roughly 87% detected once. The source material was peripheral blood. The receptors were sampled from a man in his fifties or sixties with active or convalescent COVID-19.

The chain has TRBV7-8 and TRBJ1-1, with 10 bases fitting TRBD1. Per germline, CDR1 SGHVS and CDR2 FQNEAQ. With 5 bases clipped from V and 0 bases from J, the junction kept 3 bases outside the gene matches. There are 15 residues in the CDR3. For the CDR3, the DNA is TGTGCCAGCAGCCCGGACAGGGGGATGAACACTGAAGCTTTCTTT. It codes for CASSPDRGMNTEAFF.

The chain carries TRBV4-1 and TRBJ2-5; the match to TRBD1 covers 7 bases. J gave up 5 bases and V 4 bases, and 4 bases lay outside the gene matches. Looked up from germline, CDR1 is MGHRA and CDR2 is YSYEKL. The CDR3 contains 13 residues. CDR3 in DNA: TGCGCCAGCAGCCGAGGGGGCGCCGAGACCCAGTACTTC. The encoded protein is CASSRGGAETQYF.

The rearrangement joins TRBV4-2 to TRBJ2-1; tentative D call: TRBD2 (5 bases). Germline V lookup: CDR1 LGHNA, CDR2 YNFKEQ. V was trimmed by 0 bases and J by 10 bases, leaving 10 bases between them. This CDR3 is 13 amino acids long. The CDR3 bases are TGTGCCAGCAGCCAAGATCCGGCGGGCGAGCAGTTCTTC. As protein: CASSQDPAGEQFF.